A selection of T cell receptor beta chains follows, all from one sample in a study of identical twins. TCRdb reanalysed the 5' RACE reads using MiXCR and keeps one entry per CDR3 protein. The sample consists of about 430,000 distinct CDR3 sequences, approximately 18% of them appearing once. Sequencing was performed on naive T cells sorted from blood. All receptors derive from a man in his fifties or sixties in good health. CDR3s include the opening cysteine and the closing phenylalanine or tryptophan. The order of the fields is J gene, clone size, D gene, V gene, CDR3 DNA, CDR3 protein. The D gene is left open where the match is weak. The size of a clone is reported for some rows only, either as once, few or many, or as a class for expanded clones.

J gene: TRBJ2-3; clone size: NA; D gene: TRBD2; V gene: TRBV12-3/TRBV12-4; CDR3 DNA: TGTGCCAGCACCCTACTAGCGGGAGGGTCAGATACGCAGTATTTT; CDR3 protein: CASTLLAGGSDTQYF
J gene: TRBJ1-5; clone size: many; D gene: NA; V gene: TRBV12-3/TRBV12-4; CDR3 DNA: TGTGCCAGCAGTTTTGGGGATCAGCCCCAGCATTTT; CDR3 protein: CASSFGDQPQHF
J gene: TRBJ1-5; clone size: NA; D gene: NA; V gene: TRBV7-9; CDR3 DNA: TGTGCCAGCAGCTCAATCCACGCGGGGTCGGGCAATCAGCCCCAGCATTTT; CDR3 protein: CASSSIHAGSGNQPQHF
J gene: TRBJ2-7; clone size: many; D gene: NA; V gene: TRBV10-3; CDR3 DNA: TGTGCCATCAGTGAGCTCAAAGGGCCACAGGGTTCCTACGAGCAGTACTTC; CDR3 protein: CAISELKGPQGSYEQYF
J gene: TRBJ2-5; clone size: NA; D gene: NA; V gene: TRBV24-1; CDR3 DNA: TGTGCCACCAGTGAATTAGGACTGGATGGTGGGGAGACCCAGTACTTC; CDR3 protein: CATSELGLDGGETQYF
J gene: TRBJ2-1; clone size: NA; D gene: TRBD2; V gene: TRBV20-1; CDR3 DNA: TGCAGTGCTAGAGTAAACAAGCGGCCGGGACTAGCGGGAGGGCCCGGGCGGAATGAGCAGTTCTTC; CDR3 protein: CSARVNKRPGLAGGPGRNEQFF
J gene: TRBJ2-5; clone size: few; D gene: NA; V gene: TRBV19; CDR3 DNA: TGTGCCAGTAGTATGTATTCGCAAGAGACCCAGTACTTC; CDR3 protein: CASSMYSQETQYF
J gene: TRBJ2-4; clone size: once; D gene: NA; V gene: TRBV6-2/TRBV6-3; CDR3 DNA: TGTGCCAGCGGGAGTGGGAACATTCAGTACTTC; CDR3 protein: CASGSGNIQYF
J gene: TRBJ2-7; clone size: few; D gene: TRBD2; V gene: TRBV20-1; CDR3 DNA: TGCAGTGCTAGGGAGACTAGCGGGAAGGTCTACGAGCAGTACTTC; CDR3 protein: CSARETSGKVYEQYF
J gene: TRBJ1-1; clone size: NA; D gene: NA; V gene: TRBV5-1; CDR3 DNA: TGCGCCAGCAGTAAGGGAACGAACACTGAAGCTTTCTTT; CDR3 protein: CASSKGTNTEAFF
J gene: TRBJ1-2; clone size: few; D gene: TRBD1; V gene: TRBV4-2; CDR3 DNA: TGTGCCAGCAGCCAAGACGGACAGGGGTCCTATGGCTACACCTTC; CDR3 protein: CASSQDGQGSYGYTF
J gene: TRBJ2-1; clone size: few; D gene: TRBD2; V gene: TRBV20-1; CDR3 DNA: TGCAGTGCTAATAGACTAGCGGAGGGTTCTGAGCAGTTCTTC; CDR3 protein: CSANRLAEGSEQFF
J gene: TRBJ2-7; clone size: many; D gene: NA; V gene: TRBV20-1; CDR3 DNA: TGCAGTGCTAGCCGAGGAATCTCCTACGAGCAGTACTTC; CDR3 protein: CSASRGISYEQYF
J gene: TRBJ2-5; clone size: NA; D gene: NA; V gene: TRBV4-2; CDR3 DNA: TGTGCCAGCAGCCAAGATGACCGTAGCGCCGAGACCCAGTACTTC; CDR3 protein: CASSQDDRSAETQYF
J gene: TRBJ1-2; clone size: few; D gene: NA; V gene: TRBV5-1; CDR3 DNA: TGCGCCAGCAGCCCAACCGGACAGCGGACCGGCTACACCTTC; CDR3 protein: CASSPTGQRTGYTF
J gene: TRBJ1-2; clone size: few; D gene: NA; V gene: TRBV12-3/TRBV12-4; CDR3 DNA: TGTGCCAGCAGTTTACGGGAGTACTATGGCTACACCTTC; CDR3 protein: CASSLREYYGYTF
J gene: TRBJ2-1; clone size: few; D gene: NA; V gene: TRBV20-1; CDR3 DNA: TGCAGTGCTAGGCACAGGAGCAAACTCTACAATGAGCAGTTCTTC; CDR3 protein: CSARHRSKLYNEQFF
J gene: TRBJ2-3; clone size: many; D gene: NA; V gene: TRBV28; CDR3 DNA: TGTGCCAGCAGTTCAGGGGCCACAGATACGCAGTATTTT; CDR3 protein: CASSSGATDTQYF
J gene: TRBJ1-5; clone size: many; D gene: NA; V gene: TRBV7-2; CDR3 DNA: TGTGCCAGCAGCTCCGGACAGAGCAATCAGCCCCAGCATTTT; CDR3 protein: CASSSGQSNQPQHF
J gene: TRBJ2-1; clone size: NA; D gene: TRBD2; V gene: TRBV6-2/TRBV6-3; CDR3 DNA: TGTGCCACCAGTAGACTAGCGGGCTACAATGAGCAGTTCTTC; CDR3 protein: CATSRLAGYNEQFF
J gene: TRBJ2-1; clone size: many; D gene: NA; V gene: TRBV15; CDR3 DNA: TGTGCCACCAGCAGAGAACAGGGGGGGATCTACAATGAGCAGTTCTTC; CDR3 protein: CATSREQGGIYNEQFF
J gene: TRBJ2-5; clone size: NA; D gene: TRBD2; V gene: TRBV11-2; CDR3 DNA: TGTGCCAGCAGCTTAGAGGGGGGAGGGGCCCAGTACTTC; CDR3 protein: CASSLEGGGAQYF
J gene: TRBJ1-1; clone size: few; D gene: TRBD1; V gene: TRBV7-3; CDR3 DNA: TGTGCCAGCAGCTTAATGGCCGGGACAGTGAACACTGAAGCTTTCTTT; CDR3 protein: CASSLMAGTVNTEAFF
J gene: TRBJ2-3; clone size: NA; D gene: NA; V gene: TRBV10-3; CDR3 DNA: TGTGCCATCAGTGAATACAGCACAGATACGCAGTATTTT; CDR3 protein: CAISEYSTDTQYF
J gene: TRBJ2-1; clone size: few; D gene: NA; V gene: TRBV5-1; CDR3 DNA: TGCGCCAGCAGCTTGGCCCTCTCCAGTGAGCAGTTCTTC; CDR3 protein: CASSLALSSEQFF
J gene: TRBJ2-5; clone size: many; D gene: NA; V gene: TRBV15; CDR3 DNA: TGTGCCACCAGCGCCGCACGCGGGACCCAGTACTTC; CDR3 protein: CATSAARGTQYF
J gene: TRBJ2-3; clone size: many; D gene: NA; V gene: TRBV20-1; CDR3 DNA: TGCAGTGCTAGACGGGCCACAGGGAGCACAGATACGCAGTATTTT; CDR3 protein: CSARRATGSTDTQYF
J gene: TRBJ2-2; clone size: NA; D gene: NA; V gene: TRBV7-9; CDR3 DNA: TGTGCCAGCAGCTTAGGACTTATGAACACCGGGGAGCTGTTTTTT; CDR3 protein: CASSLGLMNTGELFF
J gene: TRBJ2-1; clone size: few; D gene: TRBD2; V gene: TRBV5-1; CDR3 DNA: TGCGCCAGCAGCTTGGCAGCGGGGACCAATGAGCAGTTCTTC; CDR3 protein: CASSLAAGTNEQFF
J gene: TRBJ2-4; clone size: few; D gene: NA; V gene: TRBV15; CDR3 DNA: TGTGCCACCAGCAGAGTTGCCAACTTAGCCAAAAACATTCAGTACTTC; CDR3 protein: CATSRVANLAKNIQYF
J gene: TRBJ2-2; clone size: many; D gene: TRBD2; V gene: TRBV5-6; CDR3 DNA: TGTGCCAGCAGGTCACTAGCGGGAGGATCCGGGGAGCTGTTTTTT; CDR3 protein: CASRSLAGGSGELFF
J gene: TRBJ1-1; clone size: many; D gene: NA; V gene: TRBV18; CDR3 DNA: TGTGCCAGCTCACCACGCGGCGGGAGTGAAGCTTTCTTT; CDR3 protein: CASSPRGGSEAFF
J gene: TRBJ1-1; clone size: NA; D gene: NA; V gene: TRBV20-1; CDR3 DNA: TGCAGTGCTCCAGGGGTGGGTGACACTGAAGCTTTCTTT; CDR3 protein: CSAPGVGDTEAFF
J gene: TRBJ2-3; clone size: NA; D gene: TRBD2; V gene: TRBV29-1; CDR3 DNA: TGCAGCGTTGAAGATCTTCGGGGTAGCGGGAGAGATACGCAGTATTTT; CDR3 protein: CSVEDLRGSGRDTQYF
J gene: TRBJ1-3; clone size: many; D gene: NA; V gene: TRBV18; CDR3 DNA: TGTGCCAGCGGACGGGGGGCCTCTGGAAACACCATATATTTT; CDR3 protein: CASGRGASGNTIYF
J gene: TRBJ2-2; clone size: NA; D gene: NA; V gene: TRBV10-2; CDR3 DNA: TGCGCCACCAGAGTCTGGGGCGGGGAGCTGTTTTTT; CDR3 protein: CATRVWGGELFF
J gene: TRBJ2-1; clone size: many; D gene: TRBD2; V gene: TRBV5-1; CDR3 DNA: TGCGCCAGCAGTCGGCAGCGGGGAGCGTACAATGAGCAGTTCTTC; CDR3 protein: CASSRQRGAYNEQFF
J gene: TRBJ2-1; clone size: many; D gene: TRBD2; V gene: TRBV20-1; CDR3 DNA: TGCAGTGCTATAACCCTGAGAAGCGGGAACTACAATGAGCAGTTCTTC; CDR3 protein: CSAITLRSGNYNEQFF
J gene: TRBJ2-1; clone size: few; D gene: NA; V gene: TRBV6-5; CDR3 DNA: TGTGCCAGCAGCTACAGACTGAGCTCCTACAATGAGCAGTTCTTC; CDR3 protein: CASSYRLSSYNEQFF
J gene: TRBJ2-1; clone size: NA; D gene: TRBD2; V gene: TRBV27; CDR3 DNA: TGTGCCAGCAGTTTGCTCGGGACTAGCGGGATTTACAATGAGCAGTTCTTC; CDR3 protein: CASSLLGTSGIYNEQFF
J gene: TRBJ2-2; clone size: many; D gene: NA; V gene: TRBV20-1; CDR3 DNA: TGCAGTGCTAGAGATGGAGGAGGCGCCGGGGAGCTGTTTTTT; CDR3 protein: CSARDGGGAGELFF
J gene: TRBJ2-5; clone size: few; D gene: TRBD1; V gene: TRBV7-6; CDR3 DNA: TGTGCCAGCAGCCAATCCAGGGGGCGTGAAGAGACCCAGTACTTC; CDR3 protein: CASSQSRGREETQYF
J gene: TRBJ2-1; clone size: NA; D gene: TRBD2; V gene: TRBV28; CDR3 DNA: TGTGCCAGCAGTCCTATTGGGGGAGGGCCCAATGAGCAGTTCTTC; CDR3 protein: CASSPIGGGPNEQFF
J gene: TRBJ2-7; clone size: many; D gene: TRBD1; V gene: TRBV7-9; CDR3 DNA: TGTGCCAGCAGACCAGGACAGGTTCCGAACGAGCAGTACTTC; CDR3 protein: CASRPGQVPNEQYF
J gene: TRBJ2-7; clone size: NA; D gene: TRBD2; V gene: TRBV18; CDR3 DNA: TGTGCCAGCTCACCAGCTGCGGGGGGGGTCCACGAGCAGTACTTC; CDR3 protein: CASSPAAGGVHEQYF
J gene: TRBJ2-1; clone size: NA; D gene: NA; V gene: TRBV7-3; CDR3 DNA: TGTGCCAGCAGCTTGGAGACGGGCAATGAGCAGTTCTTC; CDR3 protein: CASSLETGNEQFF
J gene: TRBJ2-7; clone size: few; D gene: NA; V gene: TRBV7-2; CDR3 DNA: TGTGCCAGCAGCTTAGGGCCGCAATCCTACGAGCAGTACTTC; CDR3 protein: CASSLGPQSYEQYF
J gene: TRBJ2-4; clone size: few; D gene: NA; V gene: TRBV7-2; CDR3 DNA: TGTGCCAGCAGCTCGAGCCGGGTGGACATTCAGTACTTC; CDR3 protein: CASSSSRVDIQYF
J gene: TRBJ2-3; clone size: many; D gene: NA; V gene: TRBV20-1; CDR3 DNA: TGCAGTGCTAGCTTGGGGGTGACAGATACGCAGTATTTT; CDR3 protein: CSASLGVTDTQYF
J gene: TRBJ2-4; clone size: many; D gene: TRBD1; V gene: TRBV20-1; CDR3 DNA: TGCAGTGCCATAACGGACAGGGGGAACATTCAGTACTTC; CDR3 protein: CSAITDRGNIQYF
J gene: TRBJ2-3; clone size: NA; D gene: NA; V gene: TRBV10-3; CDR3 DNA: TGTGCCATCAGTGCGAGGAGCACAGATACGCAGTATTTT; CDR3 protein: CAISARSTDTQYF
J gene: TRBJ1-4; clone size: NA; D gene: TRBD1; V gene: TRBV7-6; CDR3 DNA: TGTGCCAGCAGCTTAGGGCTAACAGGGGCGGCTGAAAAACTGTTTTTT; CDR3 protein: CASSLGLTGAAEKLFF
J gene: TRBJ1-5; clone size: many; D gene: NA; V gene: TRBV5-6; CDR3 DNA: TGTGCCAGCAGTTCAACCAGACAGAGCAATCAGCCCCAGCATTTT; CDR3 protein: CASSSTRQSNQPQHF
J gene: TRBJ2-3; clone size: NA; D gene: TRBD2; V gene: TRBV5-8; CDR3 DNA: TGTGCCCACCGCTACGCTAGCGGGATAATGACAGATACGCAGTATTTT; CDR3 protein: CAHRYASGIMTDTQYF